This T cell receptor beta chain was observed in a study of T cells after yellow fever vaccination (dated by TCRdb to about 2019). Background on the whole study: The SMART-Seq v4 Ultra Low Input RNA kit was used to prepare libraries from fractions with low cell numbers. To follow T-cell clones before and after both primary and booster YFV17D yellow fever vaccination, bulk TCR alpha and beta repertoires underwent longitudinal sequencing. Two healthy male donors made up the cohort, one aged 18 to 29 years and the other aged 30 to 40 years. Blood samples were taken at several timepoints before and after primary and secondary immunization, and bulk PBMC replicates and cell subsets were isolated. What the authors observed across the whole study: Compared with the primary T-cell response, the secondary T-cell response was weaker but faster, peaking on day 5 rather than day 15. Most clones expanded after primary vaccination (about 95% of CD4 and over 80% of CD8) were re-detected after the booster, suggesting that broad memory maintenance occurred. A small share of clonotypes occurred in both CD4 and CD8 compartments, likely arising from convergent recombination. Because abundant contaminating clonotypes from the bulk population could be contained in FACS-sorted repertoires, computational filtering was required. Only two donors were included in the study, so the extent to which the findings can be generalized is limited.

This clonotype was counted between two and nine times. Its antigen target is currently unknown. One base away there is no much larger clone; base qualities are not given. This sample's treatment or condition label indicates: live attenuated yellow fever vaccine strain. Two biological replicates of bulk PBMCs were collected at each blood-draw timepoint. PBMCs were isolated from peripheral blood using a standard Ficoll-Paque protocol. RNA was extracted with TriZol from bulk PBMCs, CD4 and CD8 fractions, and dextramer-positive and dextramer-negative fractions. TCR cDNA was synthesized by 5'RACE template switching, through which a universal primer site and unique molecular identifiers were introduced. cDNA synthesis was primed from both the TCR alpha and TCR beta constant segments. Library amplification involved two PCR steps, and the second step added sample barcodes and sequencing adapters. Sequencing of the libraries was done on either Illumina HiSeq 2500 (2x100 bp) or NovaSeq (2x150 bp). As for the original processing: Reads were demultiplexed and collapsed into UMI consensus sequences with MIGEC, and V(D)J alignment was performed with MiXCR. Vaccine-responding clonotypes were identified with edgeR using replicate PBMC samples, with FDR below 0.01 and a log2 fold change above 5 up to day 15 being required. Each bulk clonotype was labeled CD4 or CD8 based on which sequenced repertoire, CD4 or CD8, contained the clonotype at higher abundance. TCRdb trimmed public reads at Q25 via fastp, called clones via MiXCR and kept in-frame beta chains. A single entry per CDR3 protein holds the most common genes and DNA from its merged rows. TCRdb's processing, not the authors', yielded these V and J calls. This sample has about 550,000 distinct CDR3 sequences in its table, and about a fifth of those were observed once. The ten largest clones capture roughly an eighth of the sample.

V gives up 2 bases and J gives up 6 bases, and the segment between their germline ends measures 8 bases. CDR3 length: 13 amino acids, cysteine to phenylalanine. CDR3 DNA is the only sequence kept; it has 39 bases, read in frame from the first base. The source is a man aged 25-45 years who received the YFV17D yellow fever vaccine. The sequencing here drew on PBMCs, taken 15 days after the yellow fever booster vaccination. This chain is built from TRBV12-3 or TRBV12-4 and TRBJ1-5, with the D gene not confidently named. The bases read TGTGCCAGCAGTTTATTTTCGAGTCAGCCCCAGCATTTT. This sequence encodes CASSLFSSQPQHF.